Shown below are 27 T cell receptor beta chains from a single sample sequenced in a study of T cell responses to AZD1222 COVID-19 vaccine. Some clones are missing from TCRdb's copy, which holds only in-frame ones; the method was immunoSEQ multiplex PCR. The data show around 130,000 clones, 75% to 95% seen once. The sequencing used peripheral blood, collected on day 0 of AZD1222 vaccination. The origin of the receptors is an adult in good health.

The rearrangement links TRBV10-3 to TRBJ2-2; D possibly matches TRBD1 or TRBD2 (5 bases each). Trimming left V 6 bases short and J 1 base short, with 15 bases between. This CDR3 region has 16 residues. CDR1 and CDR2 from the germline V gene are ENHRY and SYGVKD. As DNA, the CDR3 is TGTGCCATCAGCCCCGTTTCGAGGGGGAACACCGGGGAGCTGTTTTTT. This translates into CAISPVSRGNTGELFF.

The genes are TRBV28 and TRBJ1-2, with D possibly matching TRBD1 (6 bases). Trimming left V 3 bases short and J 1 base short, with 12 bases between. This CDR3 is 15 amino acids long. CDR1 is MDHEN, CDR2 SYDVKM, per germline. CDR3 in amino acids: CASSLWRGNNYGYTF. Written as DNA, the CDR3 is TGTGCCAGCAGTTTGTGGAGGGGGAATAACTATGGCTACACCTTC.

The table lists this clone with a count of one. V usage is TRBV19 and J usage is TRBJ2-1, with 8 bases identical to TRBD1. The CDR3 extends over 15 amino acids. Germline CDR1 and CDR2: LNHDA and SQIVND (reference sequence). J gave up 4 bases and V 7 bases, and 9 bases lay outside the gene matches. Here the CDR3 reads CASTGQGLTYNEQFF. For the CDR3, the DNA is TGTGCCAGTACAGGACAGGGCCTAACTTACAATGAGCAGTTCTTC.

The rearrangement links TRBV6-6 to TRBJ1-1; D gene unclear. The CDR3 is 16 residues long. The germline gives CDR1 MNHNY, CDR2 SVGAGI (reference sequence). V was shortened by 2 bases and J by 3 bases, with 16 bases between the two germline ends. The CDR3 DNA reads TGTGCCAGCAGTTACACAAGGACCGCCAAAGACACTGAAGCTTTCTTT. This sequence encodes CASSYTRTAKDTEAFF.

CDR3 coding DNA: TGCGCCAGCAGCTTGGCGTGGACAGGGGGCTGGGGAAACACCATATATTTT. Translating gives CASSLAWTGGWGNTIYF. The V gene is TRBV5-1, the J gene TRBJ1-3; 11 bases are a match to TRBD1. Trimming at V came to 0 bases and at J to 4 bases, leaving 6 bases not matched to a gene. The germline V gene has CDR1 SGHRS and CDR2 YFSETQ. The CDR3 totals 17 residues.

This clone was found once. The chain carries TRBV29-1 and TRBJ1-2; 7 nucleotides align to TRBD1. This CDR3 is 14 amino acids long. V was clipped by 4 bases and J by 0 bases; unmatched bases: 5. Germline CDR1 and CDR2: SQVTM and ANQGSEA. The CDR3 loop reads CSVAGQAANYGYTF. The CDR3 DNA is TGCAGCGTTGCAGGACAGGCAGCTAACTATGGCTACACCTTC.

The V gene is TRBV18, the J gene TRBJ1-1; no reliable D call. The germline V gene has CDR1 KGHSH and CDR2 LQKENI. Trimming stripped 4 bases from V and 1 base from J, with 13 bases between. The CDR3 extends over 15 amino acids. The CDR3 DNA sequence: TGTGCCAGCTCACTGGATCTGCGGGGGAACACTGAAGCTTTCTTT. This encodes CASSLDLRGNTEAFF.

V usage is TRBV5-1 and J usage is TRBJ2-7; TRBD1 aligns across 9 bases. Germline-derived CDR1 and CDR2 are SGHRS and YFSETQ. The V and J ends lost 1 base and 7 bases, in that order; junction bases with no gene match: 6. The CDR3 extends over 14 amino acids. CDR3 DNA: TGCGCCAGCAGCTTGAACAGGGGGCTGAGAGAGCAGTACTTC. Amino acid sequence: CASSLNRGLREQYF.

In this sample, this clone turned up once. The genes are TRBV29-1 and TRBJ1-5, with a possible D match to TRBD1 (6 bases). Germline V CDR1 and CDR2: SQVTM, ANQGSEA. This CDR3 is built from 13 residues. V was trimmed by 4 bases and J by 6 bases, leaving 13 bases between them. This chain's CDR3 is CSVGGHQSQPQHF. CDR3 nucleotides: TGCAGCGTTGGGGGACATCAGAGTCAGCCCCAGCATTTT.

The chain joins TRBV19 to TRBJ1-2; TRBD1 matches at 7 bases. The length of the CDR3 is 15 residues. With 4 bases clipped from V and 4 bases from J, the junction kept 9 bases outside the gene matches. Germline lookup yields CDR1 LNHDA and CDR2 SQIVND (reference sequence). The CDR3 region is CASSKMDRRGYGYTF. As DNA, the CDR3 is TGTGCCAGTAGTAAGATGGACAGGAGGGGCTATGGCTACACCTTC.

The gene calls are TRBV10-3 and TRBJ2-1; weak D call: TRBD2 (7 bases). The germline V gene encodes CDR1 ENHRY and CDR2 SYGVKD. The CDR3 sequence is 17 residues long. V was trimmed by 2 bases and J by 2 bases, leaving 16 bases between them. In nucleotides, the CDR3 is TGTGCCATCAGTGAGCCGGGGGCAGGGAGGGCCTACAATGAGCAGTTCTTC. The encoded protein is CAISEPGAGRAYNEQFF.

The chain couples TRBV9 to TRBJ2-5, with D perhaps matching TRBD1 (7 bases). The CDR3 covers 16 residues. Trimming left V 4 bases short and J 1 base short, with 17 bases between. The germline CDR1 and CDR2 sequences are SGDLS and YYNGEE. DNA for the CDR3: TGTGCCAGCAGCTCAGGGGGAGGTTCAATCCAAGAGACCCAGTACTTC. It codes for CASSSGGGSIQETQYF.

This clone was counted only a few times. J is TRBJ1-1 and V is TRBV2, with unresolved D. The CDR3 extends over 13 amino acids. Germline-derived CDR1 and CDR2 are SNHLY and FYNNEI. Trimming left V 8 bases short and J 3 bases short, with 13 bases between. The CDR3 sequence: CASETARDTEAFF. CDR3 nucleotide sequence: TGTGCCAGCGAGACGGCTCGGGACACTGAAGCTTTCTTT. Using reference TRBV2 and TRBJ1-1 for the parts outside the CDR3, the full variable domain is EPEVTQTPSHQVTQMGQEVILRCVPISNHLYFYWYRQILGQKVEFLVSFYNNEISEKSEIFDDQFSVERPDGSNFTLKIRSTKLEDSAMYFCASETARDTEAFFGQGTRLTVV.

The J gene is TRBJ1-5, the V gene TRBV19; 7 nucleotides agree with TRBD1. CDR1 is LNHDA and CDR2 is SQIVND in the germline V gene (reference sequence). The CDR3 is made up of 15 amino acids. J was trimmed by 4 bases and V by 5 bases; bases with no gene match: 8. CDR3 nucleotide sequence: TGTGCCAGTAGTGCAAGACAGGGTGGGAATCAGCCCCAGCATTTT. Translation gives CASSARQGGNQPQHF.

The genes are TRBV19 and TRBJ2-7, with 7 bases lining up with TRBD1. V lost 5 bases, J lost 6 bases, and 10 bases stayed unmatched. The CDR3 contains 14 residues. In germline, CDR1 is LNHDA, CDR2 SQIVND (reference sequence). The CDR3 is CASSDRVKFPEQYF. For the CDR3, the DNA is TGTGCCAGTAGTGACAGGGTGAAATTCCCCGAGCAGTACTTC. The entire variable domain, with the rest obtained from reference TRBV19 and TRBJ2-7, is as follows: DGGITQSPKYLFRKEGQNVTLSCEQNLNHDAMYWYRQDPGQGLRLIYYSQIVNDFQKGDIAEGYSVSREKKESFPLTVTSAQKNPTAFYLCASSDRVKFPEQYFGPGTRLTVT.

Concerning this clone itself: The junction differs from germline at one of its ends, possibly a read error. This chain joins TRBV2 and TRBJ2-1; tentatively, D is TRBD1 or TRBD2 (5 bases each). Germline assignment: CDR1 SNHLY and CDR2 FYNNEI. The CDR3 contains 13 residues. The CDR3 DNA follows: TGTGCCAGCAGTGTCCGACCGACAGAGGGTGTAATCTTC. It encodes CASSVRPTEGVIF.

The CDR3 DNA reads TGTGCCAGTAGTCTCAGCGTGTTGGAAAAACTGTTTTTT. This codes for CASSLSVLEKLFF. This chain links TRBV19 with TRBJ1-4, with D unclear. The CDR3 runs to 13 residues. Germline CDR1 LNHDA, CDR2 SQIVND (reference sequence). V shed 5 bases and J shed 8 bases, with 12 bases lying between them.

This clone has just a few counts. This rearrangement joins TRBV5-1 to TRBJ2-7, with TRBD1 as a possible D gene (5 bases). The V gene's germline CDR1 is SGHRS and CDR2 YFSETQ. The CDR3 sequence is 14 residues long. Trimming left V 2 bases short and J 5 bases short, with 14 bases between. CDR3 sequence (DNA): TGCGCCAGCAGCTTTCATCAGGGATTGAACGAGCAGTACTTC. Protein sequence: CASSFHQGLNEQYF.

The chain carries TRBV5-8 and TRBJ1-2, with D possibly matching TRBD1 (6 bases). This CDR3 comprises 13 residues. Germline-derived CDR1 and CDR2 are SGHTS and YDEGEE. Trimming removed 4 bases from V and 8 bases from J, with 15 bases in between. The DNA for the CDR3 is TGTGCCAGCAGCCTCAGGGGCCCTGGCGGCTACACCTTC. Translating gives CASSLRGPGGYTF.

The rearrangement links TRBV19 to TRBJ1-2; perhaps TRBD1 as D (5 bases). V was clipped by 8 bases and J by 2 bases, with 18 bases between them. The germline gives CDR1 LNHDA, CDR2 SQIVND (reference sequence). This CDR3 has 15 residues. DNA of the CDR3: TGTGCCAGTGCAATCAGTCGGGGGAGGAACTATGGCTACACCTTC. It encodes CASAISRGRNYGYTF.

The chain combines TRBV5-1 with TRBJ1-1; D is uncertain. The CDR3 contains 13 residues. Trimming shortened V by 0 bases and J by 9 bases, and 12 bases separated the two germline ends. CDR1 SGHRS and CDR2 YFSETQ come from the germline V gene. The CDR3 spells CASSLEGLEKAFF. DNA of the CDR3: TGCGCCAGCAGCTTGGAAGGTTTGGAGAAAGCTTTCTTT. The full variable domain, its missing parts supplied by reference TRBV5-1 and TRBJ1-1, is KAGVTQTPRYLIKTRGQQVTLSCSPISGHRSVSWYQQTPGQGLQFLFEYFSETQRNKGNFPGRFSGRQFSNSRSEMNVSTLELGDSALYLCASSLEGLEKAFFGQGTRLTVV.

The chain uses TRBV7-9 and TRBJ1-2, with 9 nucleotides matching TRBD1. This CDR3 is 15 amino acids long. Germline trimming cut 3 bases from V and 8 bases from J; bases unmatched to any gene: 10. Per the germline V gene, CDR1 is SEHNR and CDR2 is FQNEAQ (reference sequence). The CDR3 spells CASSFGVGQGFGYTF. The DNA for the CDR3 is TGTGCCAGCAGCTTCGGGGTGGGACAGGGATTCGGCTACACCTTC.

The CDR3 DNA sequence: TGTGCCAGCAGCTCGACCTTGACTCCCCAAGAGACCCAGTACTTC. It translates to CASSSTLTPQETQYF. V usage is TRBV7-2 and J usage is TRBJ2-5, with unresolved D. Per germline, CDR1 SGHTA and CDR2 FQGNSA. The CDR3 contains 15 residues. Trimming pared 4 bases from V and 1 base from J, leaving 13 bases between.

This chain joins TRBV4-2 and TRBJ1-1; D remains ambiguous. Germline V gene lookup returns CDR1 LGHNA and CDR2 YNFKEQ. V was clipped by 7 bases and J by 0 bases, with 12 bases between them. This CDR3 is 14 amino acids long. The CDR3 DNA reads TGTGCCAGCACACTCAGTGGTTTGAACACTGAAGCTTTCTTT. Its translation is CASTLSGLNTEAFF.

The V gene is TRBV2, the J gene TRBJ2-5; D tentatively fits TRBD1 or TRBD2 (5 bases each). Germline loops: CDR1 SNHLY, CDR2 FYNNEI. The CDR3 is made up of 12 amino acids. With 7 bases removed from V and 1 base from J, the gap between germline ends came to 7 bases. CDR3 nucleotide sequence: TGTGCCAGCACGAGGGGCCAAGAGACCCAGTACTTC. Translating it yields CASTRGQETQYF. Using reference TRBV2 and TRBJ2-5 for the parts outside the CDR3, the full variable domain is EPEVTQTPSHQVTQMGQEVILRCVPISNHLYFYWYRQILGQKVEFLVSFYNNEISEKSEIFDDQFSVERPDGSNFTLKIRSTKLEDSAMYFCASTRGQETQYFGPGTRLLVL.

Comments on this clone: The junction departs from germline at one end; a sequencing error may be responsible. This rearrangement joins TRBV7-7 to TRBJ2-2; D perhaps matches TRBD2 (5 bases). In germline, CDR1 is SSHAT, CDR2 FNYEAQ (reference sequence). The CDR3 loop spans 14 amino acids. The CDR3 DNA reads TGTGCTAGCAGCGAGCAGCGGCACACCGGGGAGCTGTTTTTT. Its protein product is CASSEQRHTGELFF.

This chain uses TRBV30 with TRBJ1-5; 10 bases are shared with TRBD1. CDR3 length: 16 residues. Trimming cost V 1 base and J 1 base; bases outside gene matches: 4. Germline-derived CDR1 and CDR2 are GTSNPN and SVGIG (reference sequence). The CDR3 DNA reads TGTGCCTGGAGTGCCGGACAGGGGGGGAGCAATCAGCCCCAGCATTTT. This encodes CAWSAGQGGSNQPQHF. Complete variable domain (other parts from reference TRBV30 and TRBJ1-5): SQTIHQWPATLVQPVGSPLSLECTVEGTSNPNLYWYRQAAGRGLQLLFYSVGIGQISSEVPQNLSASRPQDRQFILSSKKLLLSDSGFYLCAWSAGQGGSNQPQHFGDGTRLSIL.